This entry describes one T cell receptor beta chain. These data belong to a study of blood T cell repertoires in COVID-19. Overall study: Material from acute and convalescent COVID-19 was sourced from the United States, Italy and Spain. Sources were T cells, B-cell-depleted T cells, or PBMCs; the material itself was cDNA or gDNA.

This CDR3 is 16 amino acids long. Germline V gene sequence: CDR1 KGHSH, CDR2 LQKENI. V was shortened by 0 bases and J by 5 bases, with 16 bases between the two germline ends. Original processing methods: Reference gene primer amplification gave estimated nucleated cell counts. Here immunoSEQ multiplex PCR was the method, and the copy in TCRdb shows in-frame clones only, minus some. D and trimming come from the DNA, and the V and J calls and clone size come from that table. The sample lists over 400,000 clones, approximately 85% occurring once. Sequencing was carried out using peripheral blood. J is TRBJ1-1 and V is TRBV18; possibly TRBD1 for D (6 bases). The receptor was derived from a human donor in a cohort sampled during active COVID-19. The DNA for the CDR3 is TGTGCCAGCTCACCACCGGATTTTCAGGGGCCGACTGAAGCTTTCTTT. Protein: CASSPPDFQGPTEAFF.